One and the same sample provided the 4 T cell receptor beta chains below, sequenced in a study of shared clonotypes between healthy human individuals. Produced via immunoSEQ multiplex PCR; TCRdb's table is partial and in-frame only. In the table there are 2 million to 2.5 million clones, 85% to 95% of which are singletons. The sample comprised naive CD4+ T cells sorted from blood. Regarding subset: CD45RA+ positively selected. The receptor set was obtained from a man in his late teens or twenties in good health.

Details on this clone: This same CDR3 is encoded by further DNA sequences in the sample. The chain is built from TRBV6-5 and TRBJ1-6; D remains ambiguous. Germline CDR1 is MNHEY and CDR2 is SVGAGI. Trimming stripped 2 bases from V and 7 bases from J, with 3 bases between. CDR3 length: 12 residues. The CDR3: CASSYPNSPLHF. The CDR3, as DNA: TGTGCCAGCAGTTACCCGAATTCACCCCTCCACTTT.

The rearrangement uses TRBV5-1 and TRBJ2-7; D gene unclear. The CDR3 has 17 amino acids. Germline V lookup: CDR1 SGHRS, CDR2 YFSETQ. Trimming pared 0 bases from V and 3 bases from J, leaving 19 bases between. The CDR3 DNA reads TGCGCCAGCAGCTTGGGTTTGTCTGGCGGAGCCTACTACGAGCAGTACTTC. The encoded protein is CASSLGLSGGAYYEQYF.

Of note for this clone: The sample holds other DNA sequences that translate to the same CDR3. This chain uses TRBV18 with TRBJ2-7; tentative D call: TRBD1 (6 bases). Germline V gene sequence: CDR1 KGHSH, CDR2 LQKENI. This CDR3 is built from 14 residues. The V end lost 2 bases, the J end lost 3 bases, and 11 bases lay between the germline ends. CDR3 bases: TGTGCCAGCTCACCAGGACAGTCAGTCTACGAGCAGTACTTC. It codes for CASSPGQSVYEQYF.

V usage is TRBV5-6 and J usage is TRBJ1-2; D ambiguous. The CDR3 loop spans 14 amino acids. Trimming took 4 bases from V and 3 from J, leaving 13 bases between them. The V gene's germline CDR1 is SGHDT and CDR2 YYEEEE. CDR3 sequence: CASSPAPQDYGYTF. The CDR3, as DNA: TGTGCCAGCAGCCCGGCCCCCCAGGACTATGGCTACACCTTC. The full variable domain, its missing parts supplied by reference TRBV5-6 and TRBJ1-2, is DAGVTQSPTHLIKTRGQQVTLRCSPKSGHDTVSWYQQALGQGPQFIFQYYEEEERQRGNFPDRFSGHQFPNYSSELNVNALLLGDSALYLCASSPAPQDYGYTFGSGTRLTVV.